This record covers a single TCR beta chain. Its matching antigen is unknown. The germline V gene encodes CDR1 SGHNT and CDR2 YYREEE (reference sequence). CDR3 length equals 14 residues. Trimming left V 4 bases short and J 11 bases short, with 19 bases between. These data originate in a study of beta chain features in type 1 diabetes. Study-level points and caveats: HLA effects on TCRB rearrangement stayed unresolved here. Researchers report that Type 1 diabetes patients had moderately but significantly shorter TCRB CDR3s across all four CD4+ subsets.

The entirety of the isolated RNA underwent reverse transcription, so expressed TCRB transcripts were sequenced. Sequencing was performed with immunoSEQ multiplex PCR; in TCRdb, only in-frame clones are kept and a portion is missing. Among about 650,000 clones listed, roughly 12% were seen once. The chain has TRBV5-4 and TRBJ1-5, with unresolved D. Sequencing used naive CD4+ T cells from blood. This clonotype originated in a man aged 30-40 years with type 1 diabetes. The chain's CDR3 is CASSPDGENRAQHF. The CDR3, as DNA: TGTGCCAGCAGCCCGGACGGGGAAAATAGGGCCCAGCATTTT.